This T cell receptor (beta chain) was captured by sequencing in a study of spatial heterogeneity in lung cancer (dated by TCRdb to about 2019). General notes on the study: Beta-chain transcripts were consistently detected in greater numbers than alpha-chain transcripts, which likely reflected higher beta-chain transcript abundance. The study quantitatively compared TCR alpha and beta repertoires across multiple tumor regions, matched nontumor lung and blood in non-small cell lung cancer. In the raw uncorrected reads, each unique combination of TCR and UMI appeared on average more than ten times. In tumor regions, TCR transcript counts showed a strong correlation with a T cell transcriptional module score from matched bulk RNA-seq. The study linked features of the TCR repertoire to counts of nonsynonymous mutations, which were determined by whole-exome sequencing of tumor tissue. Both alpha and beta chains were TCR-sequenced in samples taken at surgery, namely 220 tumor regions, around 70 matched nontumor lung samples and just over 55 PBMC samples.

Library method: 5' RACE. The sequencer was a NextSeq 500. The TCR library protocol attached a unique molecular identifier to each TCR cDNA molecule to allow correction of PCR and sequencing errors. Per the authors' processing: Decombinator tools were used for TCR identification, UMI-based error correction and CDR3 extraction. TCRs above a frequency of 2 per 1,000, corresponding to the top 1% of the tumor frequency distribution, were defined as expanded. Expanded tumor TCRs statistically deemed absent (corrected P<0.05) from at least one tumor region were classed as regional, and all other expanded tumor TCRs were classed as ubiquitous. Renyi diversity was calculated using the R vegan package after each repertoire was subsampled 100 times to 5,000 TCRs. To build CDR3 similarity networks, amino acid triplet string-kernel similarity was used, and CDR3s were connected when their pairwise similarity was above 0.82. TCRdb reworked the public reads: Q25 trimming with fastp, MiXCR clone assembly, productive beta chains retained. Each entry is one CDR3 protein sequence, shown with its most common DNA and genes. The V and J calls, along with clone size, are taken from TCRdb and not from the paper's own processing. This sample has 6,000 to 8,000 distinct CDR3 sequences in its table, and around 7% of those were observed once. 7% to 10% of the sample goes to the ten largest clones.

The paper's findings and limits, for the study overall: Additional single-cell paired TCR alpha and beta sequencing was considered necessary to confirm, at a functional level, the hypothesis that regional TCRs recognize regional mutations. The count of ubiquitous expanded TCRs correlated with the count of ubiquitous nonsynonymous mutations, and the count of regional expanded TCRs correlated with the count of regional nonsynonymous mutations. The tumor nonsynonymous mutation count correlated with the number of expanded alpha and beta TCRs within the tumor. Estimated TCR-seq coverage of tumor T cells was only roughly 7% for alpha chains and around 14% for beta chains.

The germline V end is reduced by 6 bases and the J end by 3 bases; junction bases left unmatched: 11. CDR1 and CDR2 are drawn from the germline V gene (reference sequence): SEHNR, FQNEAQ. Including cysteine and phenylalanine, the CDR3 has 16 amino acids. The CDR3 DNA has 48 bases and is translated from base 1. The meaning of the sample's time point label: sample taken at primary tumor resection. Donors were 72 patients with early-stage, untreated non-small cell lung cancer from the lung TRACERx cohort. TCR sequencing used whole RNA extracted from tumor and nontumor lung tissue, or from cryopreserved PBMC samples, without cell sorting. A patient was chosen for TCR sequencing only when enough RNA was available from at least two tumor regions. Before selection, tumor and adjacent nontumor lung specimens were reviewed by a lung pathologist. This clonotype was recorded at least ten times. This receptor's antigen is unknown. Base qualities are not provided; no much larger clone lies one nucleotide away.

The source of this sequence is a male donor with early-stage non-small cell lung cancer. This specimen was lung tumor tissue, taken at surgery. The rearrangement joined TRBV7-9 to TRBJ2-4; 7 nucleotides in the junction match TRBD1. The bases read TGTGCCAGCAGTACCGAGGGGGCTGGGGGCAAAAACATTCAGTACTTC. It codes for CASSTEGAGGKNIQYF.